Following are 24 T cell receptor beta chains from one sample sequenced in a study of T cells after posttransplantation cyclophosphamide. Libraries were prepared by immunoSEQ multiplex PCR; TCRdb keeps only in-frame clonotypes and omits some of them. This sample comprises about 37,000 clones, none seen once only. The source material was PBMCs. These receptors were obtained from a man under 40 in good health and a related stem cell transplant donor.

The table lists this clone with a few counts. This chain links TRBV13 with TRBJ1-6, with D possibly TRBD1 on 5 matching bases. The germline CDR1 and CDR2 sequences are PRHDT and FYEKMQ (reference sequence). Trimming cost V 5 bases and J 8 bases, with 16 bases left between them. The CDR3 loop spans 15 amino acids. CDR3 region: CASSPQDSKDSPLHF. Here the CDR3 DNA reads TGTGCCAGCAGCCCTCAAGACAGTAAAGATTCACCCCTCCACTTT.

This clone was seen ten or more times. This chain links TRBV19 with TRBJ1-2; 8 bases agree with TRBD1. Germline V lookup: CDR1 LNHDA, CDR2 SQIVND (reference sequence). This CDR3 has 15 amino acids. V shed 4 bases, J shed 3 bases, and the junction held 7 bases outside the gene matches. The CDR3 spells CASSRGPGGYYGYTF. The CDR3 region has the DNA TGTGCCAGTAGTAGGGGTCCAGGGGGCTACTATGGCTACACCTTC.

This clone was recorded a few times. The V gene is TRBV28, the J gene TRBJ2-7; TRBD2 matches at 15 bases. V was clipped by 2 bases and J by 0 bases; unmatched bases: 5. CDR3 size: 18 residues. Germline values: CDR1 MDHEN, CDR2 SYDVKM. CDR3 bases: TGTGCCAGCAGTTTACCGGGACTAGCGGGGGGAAGCTCCTACGAGCAGTACTTC. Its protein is CASSLPGLAGGSSYEQYF.

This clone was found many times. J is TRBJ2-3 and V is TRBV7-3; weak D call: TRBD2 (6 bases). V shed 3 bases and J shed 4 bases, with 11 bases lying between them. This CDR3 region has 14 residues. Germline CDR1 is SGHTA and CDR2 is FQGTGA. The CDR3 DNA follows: TGTGCCAGCAGCTTGGGACTGCCGCCAGATACGCAGTATTTT. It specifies CASSLGLPPDTQYF.

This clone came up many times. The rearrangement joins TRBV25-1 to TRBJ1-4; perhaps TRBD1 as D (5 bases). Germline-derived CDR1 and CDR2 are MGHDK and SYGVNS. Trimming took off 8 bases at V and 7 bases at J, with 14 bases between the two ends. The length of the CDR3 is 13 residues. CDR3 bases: TGTGCCAGCGGGGACTGGGGAGCTGAAAAACTGTTTTTT. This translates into CASGDWGAEKLFF.

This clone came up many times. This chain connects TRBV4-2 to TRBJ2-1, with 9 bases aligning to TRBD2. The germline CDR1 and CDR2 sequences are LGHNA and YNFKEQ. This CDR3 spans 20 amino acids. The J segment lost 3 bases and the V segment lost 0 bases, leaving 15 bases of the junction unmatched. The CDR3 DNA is TGTGCCAGCAGCCAAGATCTTTGGGCGGGGGGGCTGGGAGTCTACAATGAGCAGTTCTTC. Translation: CASSQDLWAGGLGVYNEQFF.

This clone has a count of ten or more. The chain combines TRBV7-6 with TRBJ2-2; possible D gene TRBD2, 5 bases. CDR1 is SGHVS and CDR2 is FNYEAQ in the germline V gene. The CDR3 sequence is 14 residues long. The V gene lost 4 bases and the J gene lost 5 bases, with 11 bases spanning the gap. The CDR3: CASSSAGVTGELFF. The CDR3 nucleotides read TGTGCCAGCAGCTCGGCCGGGGTAACCGGGGAGCTGTTTTTT.

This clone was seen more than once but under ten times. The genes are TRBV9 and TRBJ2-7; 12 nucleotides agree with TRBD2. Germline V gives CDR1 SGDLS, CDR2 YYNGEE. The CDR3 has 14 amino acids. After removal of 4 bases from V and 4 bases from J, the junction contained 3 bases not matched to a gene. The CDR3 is CASSKTSGGYEQYF. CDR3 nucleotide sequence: TGTGCCAGCAGCAAGACTAGCGGGGGTTACGAGCAGTACTTC.

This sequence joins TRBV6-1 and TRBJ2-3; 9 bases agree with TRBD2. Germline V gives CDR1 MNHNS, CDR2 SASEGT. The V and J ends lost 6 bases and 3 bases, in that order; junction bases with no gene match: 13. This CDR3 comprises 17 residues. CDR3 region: CASSESRGGVLTDTQYF. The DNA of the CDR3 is TGTGCCAGCAGCGAATCCCGCGGGGGGGTCCTTACAGATACGCAGTATTTT.

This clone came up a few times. Here the CDR3 DNA reads TGTGCCAGCAGCTCACAGGACACAGATACGCAGTATTTT. It yields the protein CASSSQDTDTQYF. The rearrangement links TRBV5-6 to TRBJ2-3; a weak D match, TRBD1 (5 bases). CDR1 is SGHDT and CDR2 is YYEEEE in the germline V gene. V lost 3 bases and J 2 bases, leaving 7 bases between the germline ends. The CDR3 contains 13 residues.

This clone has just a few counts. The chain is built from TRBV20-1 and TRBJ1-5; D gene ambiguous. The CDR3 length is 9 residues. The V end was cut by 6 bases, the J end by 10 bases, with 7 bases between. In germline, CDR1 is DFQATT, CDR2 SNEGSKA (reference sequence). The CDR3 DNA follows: TGCAGTGCGGGCACCCCCCAGCATTTT. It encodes CSAGTPQHF.

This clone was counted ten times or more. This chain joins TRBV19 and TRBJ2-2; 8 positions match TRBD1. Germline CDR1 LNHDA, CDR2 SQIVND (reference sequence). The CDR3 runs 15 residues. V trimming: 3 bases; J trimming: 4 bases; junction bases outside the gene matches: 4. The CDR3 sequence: CASSIRGRGTGELFF. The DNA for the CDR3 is TGTGCCAGTAGTATCAGGGGGCGAGGCACCGGGGAGCTGTTTTTT.

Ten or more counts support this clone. The chain's CDR3 is CASSETPYEQYF. CDR3 DNA: TGTGCCAGCAGTGAAACACCCTACGAGCAGTACTTC. The V gene is TRBV2, the J gene TRBJ2-7; no definite D call. Trimming left V 2 bases short and J 2 bases short, with 4 bases between. Per germline, CDR1 SNHLY and CDR2 FYNNEI. This CDR3 contains 12 residues.

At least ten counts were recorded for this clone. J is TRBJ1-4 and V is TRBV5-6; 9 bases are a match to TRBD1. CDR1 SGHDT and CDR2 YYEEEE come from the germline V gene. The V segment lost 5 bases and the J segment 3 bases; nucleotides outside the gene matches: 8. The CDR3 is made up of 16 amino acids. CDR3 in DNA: TGTGCCAGCAGACAACAGGGGGCGCGGTCTAATGAAAAACTGTTTTTT. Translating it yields CASRQQGARSNEKLFF.

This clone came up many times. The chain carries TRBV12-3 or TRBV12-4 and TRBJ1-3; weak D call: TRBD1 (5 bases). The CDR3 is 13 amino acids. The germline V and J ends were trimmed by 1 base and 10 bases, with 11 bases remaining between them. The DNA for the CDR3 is TGTGCCAGCAGTTTAGACAGGAGAACAACCATATATTTT. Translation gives CASSLDRRTTIYF.

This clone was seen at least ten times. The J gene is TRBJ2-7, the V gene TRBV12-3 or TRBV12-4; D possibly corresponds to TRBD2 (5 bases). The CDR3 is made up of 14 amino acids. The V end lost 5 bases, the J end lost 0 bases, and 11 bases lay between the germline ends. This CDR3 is CASSRGGDSYEQYF. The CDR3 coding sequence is TGTGCCAGCAGTCGGGGTGGGGACTCCTACGAGCAGTACTTC.

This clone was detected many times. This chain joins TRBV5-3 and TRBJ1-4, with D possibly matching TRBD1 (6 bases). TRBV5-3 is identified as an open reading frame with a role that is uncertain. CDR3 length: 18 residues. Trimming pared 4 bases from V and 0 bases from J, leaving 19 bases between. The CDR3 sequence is CARSPWGGRGATNEKLFF. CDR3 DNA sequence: TGTGCCAGAAGCCCTTGGGGGGGCCGGGGAGCAACTAATGAAAAACTGTTTTTT.

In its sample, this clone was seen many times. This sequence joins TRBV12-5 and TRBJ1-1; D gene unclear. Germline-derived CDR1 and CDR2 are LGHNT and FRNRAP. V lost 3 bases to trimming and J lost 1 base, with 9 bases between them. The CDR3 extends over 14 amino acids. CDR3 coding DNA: TGTGCTAGTGGTTTAGGACTTCCGAACACTGAAGCTTTCTTT. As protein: CASGLGLPNTEAFF.

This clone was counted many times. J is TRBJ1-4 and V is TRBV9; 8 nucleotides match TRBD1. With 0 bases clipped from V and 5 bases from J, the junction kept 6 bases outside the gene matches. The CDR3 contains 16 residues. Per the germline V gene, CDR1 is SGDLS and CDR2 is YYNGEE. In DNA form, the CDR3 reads TGTGCCAGCAGCGTAGATCCCAGGGGGCAGAATGAAAAACTGTTTTTT. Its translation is CASSVDPRGQNEKLFF.

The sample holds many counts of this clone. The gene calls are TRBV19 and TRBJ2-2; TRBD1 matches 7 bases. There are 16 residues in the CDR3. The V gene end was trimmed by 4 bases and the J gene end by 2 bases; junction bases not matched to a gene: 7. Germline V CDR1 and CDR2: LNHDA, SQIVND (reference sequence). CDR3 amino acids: CASSNPGQLNTGELFF. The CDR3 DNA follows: TGTGCCAGTAGTAATCCGGGACAGCTTAACACCGGGGAGCTGTTTTTT.

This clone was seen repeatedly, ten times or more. CDR3 coding DNA: TGCAGCGCCCTACAGGGGGCGGACACTGAAGCTTTCTTT. This encodes CSALQGADTEAFF. This rearrangement joins TRBV29-1 to TRBJ1-1, with 9 bases fitting TRBD1. The CDR3 has 13 amino acids. In germline, CDR1 is SQVTM, CDR2 ANQGSEA. V was pared by 7 bases and J by 3 bases, with 6 bases of the junction left unmatched.

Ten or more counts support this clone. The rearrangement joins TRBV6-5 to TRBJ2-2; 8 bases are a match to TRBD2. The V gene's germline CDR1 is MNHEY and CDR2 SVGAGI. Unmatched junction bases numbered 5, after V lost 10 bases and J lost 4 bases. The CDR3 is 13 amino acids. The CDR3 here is CATGAGGTGELFF. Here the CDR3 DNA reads TGTGCCACCGGGGCGGGGGGCACCGGGGAGCTGTTTTTT.

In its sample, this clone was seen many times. For the CDR3, the DNA is TGTGCCAGCAGCCGTCTAGGGACAGGGGATTTATCCTACGAGCAGTACTTC. It is translated as CASSRLGTGDLSYEQYF. The chain uses TRBV7-6 and TRBJ2-7; 10 bases are a match to TRBD1. CDR3 size: 17 residues. The germline CDR1 and CDR2 sequences are SGHVS and FNYEAQ. With 5 bases clipped from V and 1 base from J, the junction kept 11 bases outside the gene matches.

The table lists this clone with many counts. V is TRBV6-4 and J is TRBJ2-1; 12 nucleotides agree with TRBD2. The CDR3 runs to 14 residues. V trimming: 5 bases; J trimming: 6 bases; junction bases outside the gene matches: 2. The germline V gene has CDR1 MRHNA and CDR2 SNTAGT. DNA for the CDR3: TGTGCCAGCAGTCCGACTAGCGGGGGCAATGAGCAGTTCTTC. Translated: CASSPTSGGNEQFF.